This T cell receptor beta chain is from a study of beta chain features in type 1 diabetes. Since all of the isolated RNA was reverse transcribed, expressed TCRB transcripts were what got sequenced. The protocol was immunoSEQ multiplex PCR, while the TCRdb copy is restricted to in-frame clones and leaves out a portion. In the table there are roughly 130,000 clones, roughly 17% of which are singletons. Overall study results and limits: In every one of the four CD4+ subsets, TCRB CDR3s were moderately but significantly shorter in Type 1 diabetes patients. For patients, the naive, central memory and Treg TCRB repertoires appeared more alike than for healthy donors.

This clone came up a few times. Its antigen is as yet unknown. Material: central memory CD4+ T cells from blood. The source of this sequence is a man aged 25-45 years with type 1 diabetes.

The CDR3 nucleotides are TGTGCCAGCTCACCCCACAGGGATTCACCCCTCCACTTT. This encodes CASSPHRDSPLHF. This rearrangement joins TRBV18 to TRBJ1-6; possible D gene TRBD1, 6 bases. From germline, CDR1 is KGHSH and CDR2 LQKENI. V dropped 3 bases and J dropped 8 bases, with 8 bases sitting between them. CDR3 length: 13 amino acids.